This T cell receptor beta chain derives from a study of blood T cell repertoires in COVID-19. Study overall: Samples of COVID-19 (acute and convalescent) were obtained from the United States, Italy and Spain. T cells, B-cell-depleted T cells, or PBMCs provided the cDNA or gDNA that served as material.

This clone was picked up a small number of times. In the original workflow: Amplifying reference gene primers gave estimates of nucleated cell counts. Generated by immunoSEQ multiplex PCR, the TCRdb table keeps only in-frame clones and is missing some. Clone size and V and J calls were adopted from that table, with D and trimming inferred from the DNA. This sample has 100,000 to 150,000 clones; 85% occur once, and the top ten carry just over 6.5%. This TCR was sampled from a man older than 75 with active or convalescent COVID-19. Material: peripheral blood.

The CDR3 loop is CASSLSGNYGYTF. The DNA of the CDR3 is TGTGCCAGCAGCTTGTCAGGGAACTATGGCTACACCTTC. The chain combines TRBV5-5 with TRBJ1-2; tentative D call: TRBD1 (5 bases). V shed 1 base and J shed 2 bases, with 6 bases lying between them. Germline V gene sequence: CDR1 SGHKS, CDR2 YYEKEE (reference sequence). There are 13 residues in the CDR3.